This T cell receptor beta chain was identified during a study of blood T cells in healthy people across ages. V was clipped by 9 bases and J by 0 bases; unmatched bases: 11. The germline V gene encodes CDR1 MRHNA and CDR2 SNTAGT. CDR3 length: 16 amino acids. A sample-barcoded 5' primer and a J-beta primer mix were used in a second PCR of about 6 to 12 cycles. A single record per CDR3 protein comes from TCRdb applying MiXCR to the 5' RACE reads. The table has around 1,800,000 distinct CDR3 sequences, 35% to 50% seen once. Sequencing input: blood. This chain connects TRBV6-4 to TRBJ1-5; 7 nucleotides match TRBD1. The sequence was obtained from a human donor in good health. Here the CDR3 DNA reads TGTGCCAGAAGGACAGGAAGTTTCTATAGCAATCAGCCCCAGCATTTT. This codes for CARRTGSFYSNQPQHF.